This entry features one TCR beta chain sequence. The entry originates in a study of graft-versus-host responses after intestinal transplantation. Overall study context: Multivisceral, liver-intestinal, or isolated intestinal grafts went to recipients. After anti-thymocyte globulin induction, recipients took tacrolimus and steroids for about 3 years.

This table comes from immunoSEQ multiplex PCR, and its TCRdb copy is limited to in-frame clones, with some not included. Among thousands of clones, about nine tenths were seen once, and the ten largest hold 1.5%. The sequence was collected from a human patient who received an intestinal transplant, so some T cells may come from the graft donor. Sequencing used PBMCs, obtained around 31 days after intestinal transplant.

In nucleotides, the CDR3 is TGTGCCAGCAGCTATAGCGGGGTTGGCACCGGGGAGCTGTTTTTT. Its translation is CASSYSGVGTGELFF. This chain links TRBV5-4 with TRBJ2-2; 8 nucleotides line up with TRBD2. CDR3 length: 15 amino acids. V was pared by 3 bases and J by 4 bases, with 5 bases of the junction left unmatched. CDR1 is SGHNT and CDR2 is YYREEE in the germline V gene (reference sequence).